The 24 T cell receptor beta chains given below trace back to one sample, sequenced in a study of cytomegalovirus exposure and HLA in healthy donors. PCR involved 60 Vbeta and 13 Jbeta primers. Measured with immunoSEQ multiplex PCR; TCRdb has only the in-frame clones, and not every one. The data show approximately 150,000 clones, roughly 67% seen once. Sequencing input: PBMCs. The receptor source for this set is a woman between 18 and 29 years old in good health and CMV-seropositive.

The CDR3 DNA sequence: TGTGCCAGCAGTTACCAAGGGGGGGGTGATACGCAGTATTTT. This gives the protein CASSYQGGGDTQYF. V gene TRBV6-5 combines with J gene TRBJ2-3, with D possibly being TRBD2 (7 bases). V dropped 2 bases and J dropped 6 bases, with 12 bases sitting between them. Germline loops: CDR1 MNHEY, CDR2 SVGAGI. The length of the CDR3 is 14 residues.

CDR3 DNA sequence: TGTGCCAGCAGCCGGGCTAGCGGGGGGGTCAATGAGCAGTTCTTC. Protein product: CASSRASGGVNEQFF. The chain joins TRBV14 to TRBJ2-1; TRBD2 aligns across 12 bases. CDR3 size: 15 residues. Germline V gene data show CDR1 as SGHDN and CDR2 as FVKESK. The V gene end was trimmed by 4 bases and the J gene end by 6 bases; junction bases not matched to a gene: 4.

The chain is built from TRBV10-1 and TRBJ1-5, with 8 bases identical to TRBD1. Germline lookup yields CDR1 WNHNN and CDR2 SYGVQD (reference sequence). This CDR3 comprises 13 residues. The junction had 5 bases not matched to a gene; V was cut back by 8 bases and J by 5 bases. CDR3 residues: CASYQGADQPQHF. CDR3 DNA sequence: TGCGCCAGCTATCAGGGGGCCGATCAGCCCCAGCATTTT.

The chain uses TRBV27 and TRBJ1-5; a weak D match, TRBD1 (5 bases). The CDR3 length is 16 residues. The ends were cut back, 0 bases at V and 6 bases at J, with 15 bases in the middle. Germline CDR1 and CDR2: MNHEY and SMNVEV (reference sequence). DNA of the CDR3: TGTGCCAGCAGTTTATCGAGGGGAGCGGGCGGTCAGCCCCAGCATTTT. It yields the protein CASSLSRGAGGQPQHF.

The J gene is TRBJ1-2, the V gene TRBV29-1; perhaps TRBD1 as D (6 bases). V was trimmed by 4 bases and J by 8 bases, leaving 17 bases between them. The CDR3 loop spans 13 amino acids. The V gene's germline CDR1 is SQVTM and CDR2 ANQGSEA. Here the CDR3 DNA reads TGCAGCGTTGGATTCTCACAGGGCCCCGGCTACACCTTC. It codes for CSVGFSQGPGYTF.

Only a few counts were recorded for this clone. V usage is TRBV6-5 and J usage is TRBJ1-6; 9 nucleotides align to TRBD1. Germline CDR1 reads MNHEY; CDR2 reads SVGAGI. Trimming removed 2 bases from V and 7 bases from J; junction bases left unmatched: 6. The CDR3 has 16 residues. DNA of the CDR3: TGTGCCAGCAGTTACCCTTCCGGGACAGGGAATTCACCCCTCCACTTT. It specifies CASSYPSGTGNSPLHF.

This clone was detected once. V is TRBV7-9 and J is TRBJ1-2; 7 bases match TRBD1. V shed 2 bases and J 4 bases; nucleotides not matched to a gene: 4. The CDR3 has 14 residues. In germline, CDR1 is SEHNR, CDR2 FQNEAQ (reference sequence). CDR3 amino acids: CASSLTGESYGYTF. The CDR3 nucleotides are TGTGCCAGCAGCTTAACAGGGGAATCCTATGGCTACACCTTC.

This clone has more than one count but fewer than ten. The chain carries TRBV27 and TRBJ2-3; D remains unclear. This CDR3 spans 15 amino acids. Between the trimmed V and J ends, which lost 6 bases and 0 bases, there was a span of 13 bases. Germline values: CDR1 MNHEY, CDR2 SMNVEV (reference sequence). CDR3 sequence (DNA): TGTGCCAGCAGCTGGCGGCGATCTAGCACAGATACGCAGTATTTT. Translation gives CASSWRRSSTDTQYF.

This clone was counted only a few times. The J gene is TRBJ2-6, the V gene TRBV27, with 8 positions matching TRBD1. CDR3 length: 16 residues. With 6 bases clipped from V and 2 bases from J, the junction kept 6 bases outside the gene matches. Per the germline V gene, CDR1 is MNHEY and CDR2 is SMNVEV (reference sequence). CDR3 loop: CASRPDRGPGANVLTF. In nucleotides, the CDR3 is TGTGCCAGCAGACCTGACAGGGGCCCTGGGGCCAACGTCCTGACTTTC.

V usage is TRBV5-1 and J usage is TRBJ2-2; 10 positions match TRBD2. Trimming took 1 base from V and 0 from J; bases not matched to a gene: 9. In germline, CDR1 is SGHRS, CDR2 YFSETQ. This CDR3 has 19 residues. CDR3 loop: CASSLKGGSGGPNTGELFF. CDR3 DNA: TGCGCCAGCAGCTTGAAAGGGGGTAGCGGGGGGCCGAACACCGGGGAGCTGTTTTTT.

This chain links TRBV7-2 with TRBJ2-7; tentatively, D is TRBD1 (5 bases). Germline V gene data show CDR1 as SGHTA and CDR2 as FQGNSA. The CDR3 totals 15 residues. V was pared by 4 bases and J by 8 bases, with 21 bases between. The CDR3 nucleotides are TGTGCCAGCAGCTACCTAGGCAGGGCCTACGCCAAGCAGTACTTC. This translates into CASSYLGRAYAKQYF.

The gene calls are TRBV5-4 and TRBJ2-1; 12 nucleotides line up with TRBD2. The J segment lost 8 bases and the V segment lost 0 bases, leaving 6 bases of the junction unmatched. Germline V gene lookup returns CDR1 SGHNT and CDR2 YYREEE (reference sequence). This CDR3 is 16 amino acids long. The CDR3 sequence is CASSLETSGGGDEQFF. The CDR3 nucleotides are TGTGCCAGCAGCTTGGAGACTAGCGGGGGCGGGGATGAGCAGTTCTTC.

This CDR3 is CASRLTGEPYNEQFF. DNA of the CDR3: TGTGCCAGCAGGCTAACAGGGGAACCGTACAATGAGCAGTTCTTC. The chain combines TRBV2 with TRBJ2-1, with TRBD1 matching over 7 bases. Losses at the gene ends were 6 bases for V and 4 bases for J; bases not matched to a gene: 9. Germline CDR1 reads SNHLY; CDR2 reads FYNNEI. The CDR3 has 15 amino acids.

The chain carries TRBV27 and TRBJ2-5; 9 nucleotides match TRBD2. The junction had 3 bases not matched to a gene; V was cut back by 0 bases and J by 13 bases. The CDR3 contains 12 residues. Looked up from germline, CDR1 is MNHEY and CDR2 is SMNVEV (reference sequence). CDR3 residues: CASSLSSGGMYF. For the CDR3, the DNA is TGTGCCAGCAGTTTATCTAGCGGGGGTATGTACTTC.

This clone appeared a few times. The J gene is TRBJ1-2, the V gene TRBV2; TRBD1 matches at 7 bases. The trim removed 9 bases at V and 4 bases at J, leaving 14 bases unmatched. CDR1 and CDR2 from the germline V gene are SNHLY and FYNNEI. CDR3 size: 15 residues. CDR3: CASTSDGQDTYGYTF. The CDR3 coding sequence is TGTGCCAGTACAAGCGATGGACAGGATACCTATGGCTACACCTTC.

The chain links TRBV19 to TRBJ1-3, with D unresolved. With 0 bases removed from V and 0 bases from J, the gap between germline ends came to 9 bases. Germline V gene data show CDR1 as LNHDA and CDR2 as SQIVND (reference sequence). CDR3 length equals 16 residues. The CDR3 sequence: CASSIDRRPSGNTIYF. CDR3 DNA: TGTGCCAGTAGTATAGACCGCAGGCCCTCTGGAAACACCATATATTTT.

This chain joins TRBV13 and TRBJ1-4; D is ambiguous. This CDR3 comprises 15 residues. Between the trimmed V and J ends, which lost 2 bases and 4 bases, there was a span of 11 bases. Germline CDR1 PRHDT, CDR2 FYEKMQ (reference sequence). CDR3 DNA: TGTGCCAGCAGCTTAAAGATTACGGTTAATGAAAAACTGTTTTTT. It codes for CASSLKITVNEKLFF.

This clone came up a few times. This sequence joins TRBV7-2 and TRBJ1-2; weak D call: TRBD1 (5 bases). The CDR3 sequence is 15 residues long. Deletions cut 5 bases from V and 5 bases from J, with 18 bases between. Germline-derived CDR1 and CDR2 are SGHTA and FQGNSA. The chain's CDR3 is CASSRDELAWYGYTF. DNA for the CDR3: TGTGCCAGCAGCCGGGACGAGCTAGCGTGGTATGGCTACACCTTC.

V usage is TRBV28 and J usage is TRBJ1-5; no clear D gene. This CDR3 comprises 15 residues. Trimming left V 3 bases short and J 6 bases short, with 15 bases between. Germline CDR1 reads MDHEN; CDR2 reads SYDVKM. This CDR3 reads CASSFQSGGGQPQHF. Written as DNA, the CDR3 is TGTGCCAGCAGTTTTCAATCGGGAGGCGGTCAGCCCCAGCATTTT.

The CDR3 sequence is CASSLVTETDTQYF. The DNA of the CDR3 is TGTGCCAGCAGCCTCGTGACAGAAACAGATACGCAGTATTTT. The V and J genes are TRBV6-5 and TRBJ2-3; the D gene is possibly TRBD1 (5 bases). This CDR3 has 14 amino acids. Trimming left V 6 bases short and J 3 bases short, with 13 bases between. Germline V gene lookup returns CDR1 MNHEY and CDR2 SVGAGI.

In its sample, this clone was seen once. V is TRBV2 and J is TRBJ2-1, with D perhaps TRBD2 (6 bases). The CDR3 is 17 amino acids. Germline lookup yields CDR1 SNHLY and CDR2 FYNNEI. The V gene lost 6 bases and the J gene lost 0 bases, with 18 bases spanning the gap. The CDR3: CASSVEREVGSYNEQFF. The CDR3 bases are TGTGCCAGCAGCGTTGAGAGGGAGGTGGGCTCCTACAATGAGCAGTTCTTC.

Remarks on this clone: The junction and the germline gene differ at one end; a read error may be behind it. The chain is built from TRBV7-7 and TRBJ2-5; D gene ambiguous. Germline CDR1 reads SSHAT; CDR2 reads FNYEAQ (reference sequence). This CDR3 has 17 amino acids. This CDR3 reads CASSLGSESSLQETQYF. The DNA for the CDR3 is TGTGCTAGCAGCCTAGGATCGGAGTCAAGTCTCCAAGAGACCCAGTACTTC. Full variable domain (outside the CDR3, taken from reference TRBV7-7 and TRBJ2-5): GAGVSQSPRYKVTKRGQDVTLRCDPISSHATLYWYQQALGQGPEFLTYFNYEAQPDKSGLPSDRFSAERPEGSISTLTIQRTEQRDSAMYRCASSLGSESSLQETQYFGPGTRLLVL.

This chain uses TRBV7-6 with TRBJ2-2; 11 positions agree with TRBD2. CDR1 is SGHVS, CDR2 FNYEAQ, per germline. The CDR3 covers 15 residues. V shed 5 bases, J shed 6 bases, and the junction held 5 bases outside the gene matches. CDR3 coding DNA: TGTGCCAGCAGCCCCGGGACTAGCGGCGCCGGGGAGCTGTTTTTT. Amino acid sequence: CASSPGTSGAGELFF.

A single count supports this clone. The genes are TRBV7-3 and TRBJ2-5; TRBD2 aligns across 15 bases. The CDR3 is 16 amino acids. V shed 3 bases, J shed 5 bases, and the junction held 4 bases outside the gene matches. Germline V gene data show CDR1 as SGHTA and CDR2 as FQGTGA. In DNA form, the CDR3 reads TGTGCCAGCAGCTTCGGACTAGCGGGGGGGAGGGAGACCCAGTACTTC. Translation: CASSFGLAGGRETQYF.